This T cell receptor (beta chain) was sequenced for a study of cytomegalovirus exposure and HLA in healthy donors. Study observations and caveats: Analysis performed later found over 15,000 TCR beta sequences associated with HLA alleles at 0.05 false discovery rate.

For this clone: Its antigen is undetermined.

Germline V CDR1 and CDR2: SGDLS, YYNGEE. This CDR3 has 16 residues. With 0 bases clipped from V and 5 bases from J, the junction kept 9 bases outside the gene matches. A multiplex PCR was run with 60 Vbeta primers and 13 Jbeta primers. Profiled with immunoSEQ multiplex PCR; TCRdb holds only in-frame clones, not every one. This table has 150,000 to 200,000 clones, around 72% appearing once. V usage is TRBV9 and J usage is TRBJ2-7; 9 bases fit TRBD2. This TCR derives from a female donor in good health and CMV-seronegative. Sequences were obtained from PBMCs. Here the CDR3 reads CASSVGMSGRMDEQYF. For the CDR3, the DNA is TGTGCCAGCAGCGTAGGGATGAGCGGGAGGATGGACGAGCAGTACTTC.